These T cell receptor beta chains were read from a single sample in a study of PD-L1 blockade in urothelial cancer. Sequenced by immunoSEQ multiplex PCR; TCRdb stores in-frame clones only, minus some. The table lists about 23,000 clones, roughly 89% of them singletons. The source material was PBMCs, sampled around atezolizumab (anti-PD-L1) treatment. The receptors were gathered from a woman aged 55-70 years with urothelial cancer. Each CDR3 is given with its conserved first and last residue. The order of the fields is J gene, V gene, CDR3 length, CDR3 protein.

TRBJ1-1	TRBV7-9	14	CASSRYGRQGEAFF
TRBJ2-2	TRBV4-1	15	CASTPLGGNTGELFF
TRBJ2-6	TRBV6-1	14	CASSVLTGANVLTF
TRBJ2-3	TRBV21-1	16	CASSTMRTTTTDTQYF
TRBJ2-7	TRBV19	14	CASRRTSGPYEQYF
TRBJ2-3	TRBV2	16	CASRPTSGGAKDTQYF
TRBJ1-2	TRBV4-1	15	CASSPSPRSDYGYTF
TRBJ1-2	TRBV27	15	CASSLRQGALYGYTF
TRBJ2-1	TRBV10-3	15	CAISESGGSYNEQFF
TRBJ2-1	TRBV27	15	CASSASGGALDEQFF
TRBJ2-4	TRBV4-2	16	CASSQVDGLAKNIQYF
TRBJ2-5	TRBV19	15	CASQLNGGGPEAQYF
TRBJ1-5	TRBV7-9	13	CASSIAGQGSQHF
TRBJ1-2	TRBV9	13	CASSSRDRYGYTF
TRBJ2-2	TRBV5-1	16	CASNGGTLGGTGELFF
TRBJ1-2	TRBV12-5	14	CASQADSPNYGYTF
TRBJ2-3	TRBV5-1	16	CASSLAGGRTTDTQYF
TRBJ2-7	TRBV2	15	CASSRPGTGSYEQYF
TRBJ2-5	TRBV5-4	15	CASSLETGGPETQYF
TRBJ2-7	TRBV27	13	CATGTSGSYEQYF
TRBJ1-1	TRBV6-5	13	CASSYTGGTEAFF
TRBJ2-3	TRBV4-1	16	CASSREGRGITDTQYF
TRBJ2-2	TRBV19	17	CASSPYSPSRGSGELFF
TRBJ1-2	TRBV19	15	CASSSPGQEHYGYTF
TRBJ1-1	TRBV28	14	CASSLRGWDTEAFF
TRBJ2-5	TRBV21-1	18	CASSIHTGGQGDSETQYF
TRBJ2-7	TRBV19	14	CASSIRDSSREQYF
TRBJ2-2	TRBV11-2	16	CASSLRTGGRSGELFF
TRBJ2-5	TRBV7-9	14	CASSFSQYQETQYF
TRBJ2-1	TRBV19	15	CASSPSGGSYNEQFF
TRBJ2-1	TRBV5-1	16	CASSLPPDRVYNEQFF
TRBJ2-2	TRBV15	15	CATSRDRGFTGELFF
TRBJ2-7	TRBV7-2	17	CASSLEAGGGFRDEQYF
TRBJ2-2	TRBV5-4	16	CASSAIPGTSTGELFF
TRBJ2-2	TRBV6-5	15	CASSAQTGPTGELFF
TRBJ2-3	TRBV4-3	11	CASSQANTQYF
TRBJ1-2	TRBV7-9	13	CASSSGVHYGYTF
TRBJ2-7	TRBV6-7	16	CASSYDPGQGPYEQYF
TRBJ1-1	TRBV18	16	CASSPSGRGLVSEAFF
TRBJ1-4	TRBV11-2	13	CASATATNEKLFF